A single sample gave rise to the 10 T cell receptor beta chains below, sequenced in a study of multiple sclerosis patients with progressive multifocal leukoencephalopathy. As to time point: time of PML onset. TCRdb keeps only in-frame clones here, not all; method: immunoSEQ multiplex PCR. The sample has approximately 35,000 clones; roughly 84% are singletons. The specimen was PBMCs, collected from a patient treated with natalizumab. These receptors all come from a human donor with progressive multifocal leukoencephalopathy.

The V call is TRBV15, the J call TRBJ2-3, with TRBD2 as a possible D gene (5 bases). Trimming removed 1 base from V and 1 base from J, with 12 bases in between. The CDR3 totals 16 residues. Germline CDR1 reads LNHNV; CDR2 reads YYDKDF (reference sequence). The CDR3 DNA is TGTGCCACCAGCAGAGCCGGGGTCAGCCGCACAGATACGCAGTATTTT. Amino acid sequence: CATSRAGVSRTDTQYF.

Here the CDR3 reads CASSPGTHNEQFF. CDR3 sequence (DNA): TGTGCCAGCTCACCCGGGACTCACAATGAGCAGTTCTTC. The chain combines TRBV18 with TRBJ2-1; a possible D gene is TRBD2 (6 bases). This CDR3 comprises 13 residues. The germline V gene encodes CDR1 KGHSH and CDR2 LQKENI. V lost 3 bases to trimming and J lost 5 bases, with 8 bases between them.

Only one count was recorded for this clone. The chain uses TRBV27 and TRBJ1-1; 8 bases align to TRBD1. This CDR3 is 15 amino acids long. V gave up 5 bases and J gave up 1 base; unmatched junction bases: 6. Germline loops: CDR1 MNHEY, CDR2 SMNVEV (reference sequence). CDR3 DNA sequence: TGTGCCAGCAGTGCCAGGACAGGGCGGAACACTGAAGCTTTCTTT. Its protein is CASSARTGRNTEAFF.

The V gene is TRBV7-2, the J gene TRBJ2-1, with D possibly TRBD2 on 5 matching bases. Trimming pared 6 bases from V and 0 bases from J, leaving 12 bases between. The CDR3 extends over 15 amino acids. Germline CDR1 and CDR2: SGHTA and FQGNSA. DNA for the CDR3: TGTGCCAGCAGTCGCGCGGGCAGCTCCTACAATGAGCAGTTCTTC. Translated, it gives CASSRAGSSYNEQFF.

Written as DNA, the CDR3 is TGTGCCAGCAGCTTCCCGGGGTTCGGGGAGACCCAGTACTTC. It specifies CASSFPGFGETQYF. This chain joins TRBV7-2 and TRBJ2-5; weak D call: TRBD2 (5 bases). Trimming removed 3 bases from V and 5 bases from J, with 13 bases in between. Germline CDR1 and CDR2: SGHTA and FQGNSA. The length of the CDR3 is 14 residues.

The chain links TRBV2 to TRBJ2-7; 7 positions match TRBD1. V was clipped by 3 bases and J by 6 bases; unmatched bases: 11. The CDR3 has 15 amino acids. Germline loops: CDR1 SNHLY, CDR2 FYNNEI. CDR3 in amino acids: CASSDLGQKTSEQYF. The CDR3 region has the DNA TGTGCCAGCAGTGACTTGGGACAGAAGACTTCCGAGCAGTACTTC.

V usage is TRBV5-4 and J usage is TRBJ2-7, with 9 bases aligning to TRBD1. Germline V CDR1 and CDR2: SGHNT, YYREEE (reference sequence). CDR3 length: 15 residues. V lost 1 base and J lost 5; bases outside the gene matches: 7. This CDR3 reads CASSLKGQGPNEQYF. Written as DNA, the CDR3 is TGTGCCAGCAGCTTGAAGGGACAGGGCCCCAACGAGCAGTACTTC.

This chain connects TRBV29-1 to TRBJ2-3; no firm D call. Germline CDR1 and CDR2: SQVTM and ANQGSEA. The ends were cut back, 1 base at V and 0 bases at J, with 8 bases in the middle. This CDR3 comprises 14 residues. The chain's CDR3 is CSVEGQTSTDTQYF. In DNA form, the CDR3 reads TGCAGCGTTGAAGGGCAGACTAGCACAGATACGCAGTATTTT.

J is TRBJ1-5 and V is TRBV7-2; no definite D call. The CDR3 is 13 amino acids. Germline V gene sequence: CDR1 SGHTA, CDR2 FQGNSA. V was shortened by 5 bases and J by 1 base, with 6 bases between the two germline ends. This CDR3 is CASSLDSNQPQHF. The CDR3 bases are TGTGCCAGCAGCCTGGACAGCAATCAGCCCCAGCATTTT.

The rearrangement links TRBV28 to TRBJ1-5; no clear D. Looked up from germline, CDR1 is MDHEN and CDR2 is SYDVKM. Trimming left V 3 bases short and J 3 bases short, with 9 bases between. The length of the CDR3 is 14 residues. CDR3 protein: CASSFGEANQPQHF. The DNA for the CDR3 is TGTGCCAGCAGTTTCGGGGAAGCCAATCAGCCCCAGCATTTT.